The entry below describes one T cell receptor beta chain. Its specificity is not known. Reanalyzing the 5' RACE reads, TCRdb keeps one entry per CDR3 protein, without DNA. Reported are some 410,000 distinct CDR3 sequences; the ten largest clones contain more than 7%. Germline assignment: CDR1 SGHTA and CDR2 FQGTGA. The CDR3 is 15 residues long. The data stem from a study of T cells expressing NK-cell markers. Background on the study: CD3+CD56+NKG2C+, CD3+CD56+NKG2C- and CD3+CD56-NKG2C+ T cells, once sorted, supplied the TCR beta repertoires. One of eight sequenced donors was HCMV-seronegative; the other seven were seropositive.

Study-level results: Each of six donors carried dominant NKG2C+ clonotypes accounting for roughly 1.0-7.5% of CD8+ T cells. Topping the CD3+CD56-NKG2C+ fraction as well were these clonotypes, in a handful of donors.

This chain uses TRBV7-3 with TRBJ2-1; as DNA is missing, the TRBD1 call by TCRdb cannot be tested. The sequence came from a woman between 18 and 69 years old in good health. Material: blood T cells: a sorted CD56 or NKG2C T cell subset, CD4+ or CD8+ T cells, or bulk PBMC T cells (not recorded which). CDR3 region: CASSLWGEKGDEQFF.